This T cell receptor (beta chain) comes out of a study of response to subunit inactivated influenza vaccine. Whole-study findings and limits: The authors offered the suggestion that each seasonal influenza vaccination recruits few new T cells.

This CDR3 has 19 residues. Trimming at V came to 5 bases and at J to 1 base, leaving 13 bases not matched to a gene. The germline V gene has CDR1 LNHNV and CDR2 YYDKDF (reference sequence). As concerns this clonotype: Its specificity is not known.

TCRdb re-analysed the RT-PCR reads in MiXCR, keeping a single row per CDR3 protein. There are about 520,000 distinct CDR3 sequences in the sample; more than 7% occur only once, and about 12% lies in the top ten. The sample was PBMCs from blood, taken approximately 25 months after vaccination. The sequence was obtained from a man between 50 and 75 years old who received an inactivated influenza vaccine. This chain links TRBV15 with TRBJ2-3; TRBD2 aligns across 12 bases. CDR3 DNA: TGTGCCACCAGCTCTTTGGGATCTAGCGGGAGGGTAGGCACAGATACGCAGTATTTT. This sequence encodes CATSSLGSSGRVGTDTQYF.